This TCR beta chain was profiled in a study of T cell responses to AZD1222 COVID-19 vaccine. General study findings and limits: Repertoires were collected only later (after the peak T cell response had occurred). Once two AZD1222 doses were given, Spike-specific TCR breadth and depth went up. Females outnumbered males among donors, who were mostly white British; clonal diversity was possibly underestimated. Dominant at 160-218 and 743-854, vaccine-associated CD4 TCRs also spanned spike.

Assay used: immunoSEQ multiplex PCR; TCRdb lists only in-frame clones, some missing. This sample carries over 60,000 clones, 79% of them seen once, and the ten largest clones take 20% to 30%. On this clone: Its antigen is currently unknown.

The input for sequencing was peripheral blood, taken on day 0 of MenACWY control vaccination. This TCR derives from an adult in good health.

CDR3 DNA: TGTGCCAGCAGTTACTCATGGACAACTAATGAAAAACTGTTTTTT. Amino acid sequence: CASSYSWTTNEKLFF. This rearrangement joins TRBV6-2 or TRBV6-3 to TRBJ1-4; D not resolved. The CDR3 has 15 amino acids. The germline V gene encodes CDR1 MNHEY and CDR2 SVGEGT. Trimming took off 0 bases at V and 0 bases at J, with 5 bases between the two ends.